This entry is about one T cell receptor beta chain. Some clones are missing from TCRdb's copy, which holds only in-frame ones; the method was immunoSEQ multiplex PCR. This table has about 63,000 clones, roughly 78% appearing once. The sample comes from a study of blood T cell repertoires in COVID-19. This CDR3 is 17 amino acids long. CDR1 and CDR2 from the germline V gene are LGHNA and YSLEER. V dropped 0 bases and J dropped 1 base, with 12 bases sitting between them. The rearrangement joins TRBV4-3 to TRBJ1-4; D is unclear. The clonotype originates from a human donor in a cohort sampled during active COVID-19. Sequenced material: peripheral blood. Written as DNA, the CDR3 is TGCGCCAGCAGCCAAGATAGGAGGGTTAGAACTAATGAAAAACTGTTTTTT. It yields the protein CASSQDRRVRTNEKLFF.